The 16 T cell receptor beta chains below come from one sample, sequenced in a study of radiation and T cells in renal cell carcinoma. The protocol was immunoSEQ multiplex PCR, while the TCRdb copy is restricted to in-frame clones and leaves out a portion. Among 140,000 to 150,000 clones listed, 75% to 90% were seen once. As to time point: blood 4 weeks post-SBRT, at nephrectomy. Treatment of the sample: 15 Gy SBRT to primary tumor, nephrectomy 4 weeks later. The sample in question was blood, obtained from a patient whose treatment included radiotherapy and nephrectomy. The receptors shown here come from a woman aged 50 to 60 with renal cell carcinoma.

The chain recombines TRBV9 with TRBJ2-5; 8 bases agree with TRBD2. The germline V gene has CDR1 SGDLS and CDR2 YYNGEE. The CDR3 is made up of 14 amino acids. V lost 4 bases and J lost 5; bases outside the gene matches: 7. Written as DNA, the CDR3 is TGTGCCAGCAGCAGTCAGCGGGAGTGGGAGACCCAGTACTTC. It is translated as CASSSQREWETQYF. Filled out from reference TRBV9 and TRBJ2-5, the complete variable domain reads DSGVTQTPKHLITATGQRVTLRCSPRSGDLSVYWYQQSLDQGLQFLIQYYNGEERAKGNILERFSAQQFPDLHSELNLSSLELGDSALYFCASSSQREWETQYFGPGTRLLVL.

The V gene is TRBV10-2, the J gene TRBJ2-1; 9 bases are shared with TRBD2. The CDR3 runs 15 residues. Looked up from germline, CDR1 is WSHSY and CDR2 is SAAADI. The ends lost 7 bases at V and 5 bases at J; junction bases unmatched: 9. The CDR3 coding sequence is TGCGCCAGCACCCCCCAGCGGGGGGTCAACAATGAGCAGTTCTTC. Its protein is CASTPQRGVNNEQFF.

The CDR3 spells CASSQTGYLPYEQYF. The CDR3 region has the DNA TGTGCCAGCAGTCAAACAGGCTACCTACCCTACGAGCAGTACTTC. The rearrangement uses TRBV6-5 and TRBJ2-7; a weak D match, TRBD1 (5 bases). The germline V gene encodes CDR1 MNHEY and CDR2 SVGAGI. This CDR3 contains 15 residues. Trimming took off 5 bases at V and 2 bases at J, with 16 bases between the two ends.

The chain links TRBV28 to TRBJ2-1; TRBD2 matches at 8 bases. After removal of 6 bases from V and 8 bases from J, the junction contained 12 bases not matched to a gene. Germline loops: CDR1 MDHEN, CDR2 SYDVKM. The CDR3 runs to 15 residues. CDR3 amino acids: CASRASLAGLYEQFF. In DNA, the CDR3 is TGTGCCAGCAGAGCCAGTCTAGCGGGCCTTTATGAGCAGTTCTTC.

V and J are TRBV6-6 and TRBJ1-2; possible D gene TRBD1, 6 bases. This CDR3 region has 16 residues. Germline V lookup: CDR1 MNHNY, CDR2 SVGAGI (reference sequence). Trimming removed 6 bases at V and 5 bases at J, with 22 bases between. Written as DNA, the CDR3 is TGTGCCAGCAGCCTGGTAACCACAGGGCCTACTTATGGCTACACCTTC. It specifies CASSLVTTGPTYGYTF.

The J gene is TRBJ1-4, the V gene TRBV28, with 7 bases lining up with TRBD1. The J segment lost 4 bases and the V segment lost 7 bases, leaving 12 bases of the junction unmatched. The germline V gene has CDR1 MDHEN and CDR2 SYDVKM. The CDR3 consists of 16 residues. Here the CDR3 reads CASTRTGAIGNEKLFF. DNA for the CDR3: TGTGCCAGCACGCGAACAGGGGCCATTGGTAATGAAAAACTGTTTTTT.

This clone was seen just once. The J gene is TRBJ2-3, the V gene TRBV29-1, with D unclear. V lost 7 bases and J lost 6, with 23 bases in between. CDR1 and CDR2 from the germline V gene are SQVTM and ANQGSEA. The CDR3 length is 15 residues. CDR3 region: CSGHLTGPDEDTQYF. Written as DNA, the CDR3 is TGCAGCGGACATCTTACGGGCCCCGACGAGGATACGCAGTATTTT.

The chain carries TRBV6-5 and TRBJ1-5, with D perhaps TRBD1 (6 bases). Trimming stripped 0 bases from V and 7 bases from J, with 13 bases between. The CDR3 runs to 15 residues. The V gene's germline CDR1 is MNHEY and CDR2 SVGAGI. CDR3 sequence (DNA): TGTGCCAGCAGTTACTCGTACGAGGGGGGGCAGCCCCAGCATTTT. Translated: CASSYSYEGGQPQHF.

This chain joins TRBV7-9 and TRBJ1-5; D may be TRBD1 (6 bases). The CDR3 covers 14 residues. V lost 1 base and J lost 6, with 10 bases in between. Germline CDR1 is SEHNR and CDR2 is FQNEAQ (reference sequence). The CDR3: CASSLEGGSQPQHF. CDR3 bases: TGTGCCAGCAGCTTAGAGGGGGGGAGTCAGCCCCAGCATTTT.

Many counts were recorded for this clone. The chain couples TRBV6-6 to TRBJ2-1; D call uncertain. Germline CDR1 reads MNHNY; CDR2 reads SVGAGI (reference sequence). CDR3 length: 15 amino acids. Between the trimmed V and J ends, which lost 2 bases and 0 bases, there was a span of 8 bases. CDR3 sequence: CASSYEMGSYNEQFF. The CDR3 DNA sequence: TGTGCCAGCAGTTACGAGATGGGCTCCTACAATGAGCAGTTCTTC.

The chain couples TRBV5-1 to TRBJ2-2; the D gene is possibly TRBD1 (5 bases). The CDR3 is 14 residues long. V lost 0 bases and J lost 11, with 14 bases in between. Germline V lookup: CDR1 SGHRS, CDR2 YFSETQ. The CDR3 DNA reads as TGCGCCAGCAGCTTGGTAGGGCAGGGTGGTGAGCTGTTTTTT. Translating it yields CASSLVGQGGELFF.

The V call is TRBV6-1, the J call TRBJ2-5; 9 bases agree with TRBD2. Trimming removed 0 bases from V and 4 bases from J; junction bases left unmatched: 6. CDR3 length equals 16 residues. CDR1 and CDR2 (germline): MNHNS, SASEGT. The DNA of the CDR3 is TGTGCCAGCAGTGAAGCCGGCGCGGGAGGGGTAGAGACCCAGTACTTC. Its translation: CASSEAGAGGVETQYF.

J is TRBJ2-2 and V is TRBV5-5, with 12 positions matching TRBD2. The germline V gene encodes CDR1 SGHKS and CDR2 YYEKEE (reference sequence). The CDR3 runs to 15 residues. Trimming cost V 4 bases and J 6 bases; bases outside gene matches: 4. As DNA, the CDR3 is TGTGCCAGCAGCCCGACTAGCGGGGGTTCCGGGGAGCTGTTTTTT. Protein: CASSPTSGGSGELFF. Full variable domain (outside the CDR3, taken from reference TRBV5-5 and TRBJ2-2): DAGVTQSPTHLIKTRGQQVTLRCSPISGHKSVSWYQQVLGQGPQFIFQYYEKEERGRGNFPDRFSARQFPNYSSELNVNALLLGDSALYLCASSPTSGGSGELFFGEGSRLTVL.

The CDR3 protein is CASSVGPGQPQHF. In DNA form, the CDR3 reads TGTGCCAGCAGTGTAGGGCCGGGGCAGCCCCAGCATTTT. This chain uses TRBV6-4 with TRBJ1-5; no clear D gene. V lost 4 bases and J lost 7, with 11 bases in between. From germline, CDR1 is MRHNA and CDR2 SNTAGT. This CDR3 spans 13 amino acids.

The J gene is TRBJ1-1, the V gene TRBV9; no reliable D call. Germline V lookup: CDR1 SGDLS, CDR2 YYNGEE. V shed 3 bases and J shed 0 bases, with 9 bases lying between them. The CDR3 length is 14 residues. The DNA for the CDR3 is TGTGCCAGCAGCGCGGACCGCTTGAACACTGAAGCTTTCTTT. Translated, it gives CASSADRLNTEAFF. Variable domain in full (rest from reference TRBV9 and TRBJ1-1): DSGVTQTPKHLITATGQRVTLRCSPRSGDLSVYWYQQSLDQGLQFLIQYYNGEERAKGNILERFSAQQFPDLHSELNLSSLELGDSALYFCASSADRLNTEAFFGQGTRLTVV.

The CDR3 DNA is TGTGCCAGCTCCGAGGTAAAGGCCGGTGAAGCTTTCTTT. Translation gives CASSEVKAGEAFF. This chain connects TRBV6-6 to TRBJ1-1; D gene unclear. The CDR3 loop spans 13 amino acids. Germline V gene sequence: CDR1 MNHNY, CDR2 SVGAGI (reference sequence). The V gene lost 8 bases and the J gene lost 7 bases, with 17 bases spanning the gap.